These T cell receptor beta chains were read from a single sample in a study of T cell responses to AZD1222 COVID-19 vaccine. TCRdb keeps only in-frame clones here, not all; method: immunoSEQ multiplex PCR. The sample lists about 150,000 clones; less than 95% were seen once. The sequencing here drew on peripheral blood, taken on day 0 of AZD1222 vaccination. These receptors were collected from an adult in good health. Both conserved end residues are part of each CDR3. The D gene is left open where the match is weak. Clone size, where shown, is once, few, many, or a class for clones that have expanded.

NA,NA,TRBJ1-1,TRBV10-3,TGTGCCATCAGTGAGTCAGCCGTCACTGAAGCTTTCTTT,CAISESAVTEAFF
NA,NA,TRBJ1-1,TRBV10-3,TGTGCCATCAGTGAGTCGGCAGGGAGATGGTCGAGGAAAAACACTGAAGCTTTCTTT,CAISESAGRWSRKNTEAFF
NA,TRBD2,TRBJ2-1,TRBV3-1/TRBV3-2,TGTGCCAGCAGCCGCCTAGCGGGAGGAAAAAGGAGCGTAAGCTCCTACAATGAGCAGTTCTTC,CASSRLAGGKRSVSSYNEQFF
once,TRBD2,TRBJ2-5,TRBV4-3,TGCGCCAGCAGCCAAGATATAGCTAGCGGGAGTCAACTTCACCAAGAGACCCAGTACTTC,CASSQDIASGSQLHQETQYF
NA,NA,TRBJ2-6,TRBV15,TGTGCCACCAGCAGAGAGGGCAGCTCTGGGGCCAACGTCCTGACTTTC,CATSREGSSGANVLTF
NA,NA,TRBJ1-5,TRBV4-1,TGCGCCAGCAGCCAAGAAGGTGGCTTTAATCAGCCCCAGCATTTT,CASSQEGGFNQPQHF
NA,NA,TRBJ1-2,TRBV27,TGTGCCAGCAGTCCTGGGCGGTCCTATGGCTACACCTTC,CASSPGRSYGYTF
NA,NA,TRBJ1-4,TRBV19,TGTGCCAGTAGTATCGGAGCGATGAGGGAAAAACTGTTTTTT,CASSIGAMREKLFF
once,TRBD2,TRBJ2-1,TRBV19,TGTGCCAGTAGTATAGGGCTAGCGGGATCCTACAATGAGCAGTTCTTC,CASSIGLAGSYNEQFF
NA,TRBD2,TRBJ2-5,TRBV6-2/TRBV6-3,TGTGCCAGCAGTTACGCGCGGGGGGCTGGAAGAGAGACCCAGTACTTC,CASSYARGAGRETQYF
NA,NA,TRBJ1-1,TRBV2,TGTGCCAGCAGTGGAGGACCCCTGAACACTGAAGCTTTCTTT,CASSGGPLNTEAFF
NA,TRBD1,TRBJ2-3,TRBV15,TGTGCCACCAGAGAGGACAGGGGGCATCAAGATACGCAGTATTTT,CATREDRGHQDTQYF
NA,NA,TRBJ1-1,TRBV7-2,TGTGCCAGCACCCCGGGGGAGGACACTGAAGCTTTCTTT,CASTPGEDTEAFF
once,NA,TRBJ2-1,TRBV11-2,TGTGCCAGCAGGGATAAGGGGGTCTACAATGAGCAGTTCTTC,CASRDKGVYNEQFF
few,NA,TRBJ2-2,TRBV5-5,TGTGCCAGCAGCTTTGGGCAAACCGGGGAGCTGTTTTTT,CASSFGQTGELFF
NA,NA,TRBJ1-2,TRBV7-2,TGTGCCAGCAGCTTAGGAGCGGGGGGCGGCTATGGCTACACCTTC,CASSLGAGGGYGYTF
NA,TRBD1,TRBJ1-2,TRBV27,TGTGCCAGCAGTGCCACAGGGGGAGAAATCTATGGCTACACCTTC,CASSATGGEIYGYTF